The T cell receptor (beta chain) under discussion was sequenced for a study of identical twins. TCRdb itself ran the 5' RACE reads through MiXCR, one entry per CDR3 protein. Here the sample spans some 500,000 distinct CDR3 sequences, 22% being singletons. The germline V gene has CDR1 DFQATT and CDR2 SNEGSKA (reference sequence). The V and J ends lost 6 bases and 6 bases, in that order; junction bases with no gene match: 13. CDR3 length equals 15 residues. Separately, the same data were catalogued under a study of T cells expressing NK-cell markers.

J is TRBJ2-3 and V is TRBV20-1, with 9 positions matching TRBD2. This clonotype originated in a woman under 30 in good health. Sample: CD4+ T cells sorted from blood. CDR3 residues: CSAPRVAGVGDTQYF. In nucleotides, the CDR3 is TGCAGTGCCCCCCGGGTAGCGGGAGTAGGGGATACGCAGTATTTT.